This entry features one T cell receptor beta chain sequence. Treatment denoted: 15 to 20 received Ad26.COV2.S at low or high dose, single or two shots; about 5 received placebo; per-sample allocation not given. Sample collection was performed on day 63 after the first vaccine or placebo injection. Clones were read by immunoSEQ multiplex PCR, and TCRdb kept only the in-frame ones, dropping some. This table has some 500,000 clones, 89% appearing once. This entry belongs to a study of Ad26.COV2.S vaccination and SARS-CoV-2 variants. The germline V gene encodes CDR1 SGHTA and CDR2 FQGNSA. The CDR3 runs to 15 residues. The V gene lost 5 bases and the J gene lost 3 bases, with 14 bases spanning the gap.

The chain uses TRBV7-2 and TRBJ1-3, with D perhaps TRBD1 (6 bases). The specimen was peripheral blood, collected in a trial of Ad26.COV2.S vaccine versus placebo. This receptor was identified in a person aged 18-60 years who received the Ad26.COV2.S COVID-19 vaccine or a placebo. CDR3 loop: CASSIQVGGGNTIYF. Here the CDR3 DNA reads TGTGCCAGCAGCATTCAAGTAGGGGGTGGAAACACCATATATTTT.